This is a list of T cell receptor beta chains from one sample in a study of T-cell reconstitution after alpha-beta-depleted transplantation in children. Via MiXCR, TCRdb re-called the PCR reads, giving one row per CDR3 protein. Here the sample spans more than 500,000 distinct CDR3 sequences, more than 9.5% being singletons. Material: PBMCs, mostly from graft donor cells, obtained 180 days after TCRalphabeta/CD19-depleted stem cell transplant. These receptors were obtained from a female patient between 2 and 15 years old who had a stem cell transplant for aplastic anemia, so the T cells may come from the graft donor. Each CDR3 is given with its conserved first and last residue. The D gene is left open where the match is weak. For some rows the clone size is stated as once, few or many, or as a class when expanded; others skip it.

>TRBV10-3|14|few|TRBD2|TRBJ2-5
TGTGCCATCAGGGGGGGGTCGGGTGAGGAGACCCAGTACTTC
CAIRGGSGEETQYF
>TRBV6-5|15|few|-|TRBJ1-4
TGTGCCAGCAGTTACTCTCGGGGGGCTGGTGAAAAACTGTTTTTT
CASSYSRGAGEKLFF
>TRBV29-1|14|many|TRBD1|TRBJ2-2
TGCAGCGCCAGGAGACAGGGGGCAGGCGGGGAGCTGTTTTTT
CSARRQGAGGELFF
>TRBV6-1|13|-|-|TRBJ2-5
TGTGCCAGCAAGGCAGGGTGGCAAGAGACCCAGTACTTC
CASKAGWQETQYF
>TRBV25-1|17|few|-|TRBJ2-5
TGTGCCAGCAGTGAATCAGGTCCGACAGATACCCAAGAGACCCAGTACTTC
CASSESGPTDTQETQYF
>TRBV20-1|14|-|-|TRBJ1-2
TGCAGTGCTAGAGCCGGGAAAGAACCTTATGGCTACACCTTC
CSARAGKEPYGYTF
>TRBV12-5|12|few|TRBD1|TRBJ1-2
TGTGCTAGTGGATTCCGACAGGGAGGCTACACCTTC
CASGFRQGGYTF
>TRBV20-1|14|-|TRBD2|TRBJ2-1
TGCAGTGCCAAGCCTAGCGGGAGAGGGAATGAGCAGTTCTTC
CSAKPSGRGNEQFF
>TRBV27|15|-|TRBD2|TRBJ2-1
TGTGCCAGCAGTTTACCAACTAGCGGGAGCAATGAGCAGTTCTTC
CASSLPTSGSNEQFF
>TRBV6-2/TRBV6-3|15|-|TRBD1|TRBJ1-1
TGTGCCAGCAGGCGCTCAGGGGGGCGAGACACTGAAGCTTTCTTT
CASRRSGGRDTEAFF
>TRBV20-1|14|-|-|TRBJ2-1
TGCACCTCGGAGAAGGGGGACTCCTACAATGAGCAGTTCTTC
CTSEKGDSYNEQFF
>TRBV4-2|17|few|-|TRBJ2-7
TGTGCCAGCAGCCAAGTTAGTCGGAGCGGGTCCCGCTACGAGCAGTACTTC
CASSQVSRSGSRYEQYF
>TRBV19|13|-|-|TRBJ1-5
TGTGCCAGTACGGGGGCCAGGGGTCAGCCCCAGCATTTT
CASTGARGQPQHF
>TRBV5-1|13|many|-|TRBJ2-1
TGCGCCAGCAGCTTGGAGGACAGCCATGAGCAGTTCTTC
CASSLEDSHEQFF
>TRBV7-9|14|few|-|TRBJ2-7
TGTGCCAGCAGCCCGGACAGTTTCTCCTACGAGCAGTACTTC
CASSPDSFSYEQYF
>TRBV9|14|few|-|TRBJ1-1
TGTGCCAGCAGCCCCCGGGTGATGAACACTGAAGCTTTCTTT
CASSPRVMNTEAFF
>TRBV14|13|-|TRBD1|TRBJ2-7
TGTGCCAGCAGGACAGGGGGCGGCTACGAGCAGTACTTC
CASRTGGGYEQYF
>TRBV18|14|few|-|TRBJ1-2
TGTGCCAGCTCACCTGAGGGCCGGAACTATGGCTACACCTTC
CASSPEGRNYGYTF
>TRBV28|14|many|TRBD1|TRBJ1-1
TGTGCCAGCAGCTTGGACAGGGTGAACACTGAAGCTTTCTTT
CASSLDRVNTEAFF
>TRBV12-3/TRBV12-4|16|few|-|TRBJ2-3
TGTGCCAGCAGTTTATTTGGGATTTCTAGCACAGATACGCAGTATTTT
CASSLFGISSTDTQYF
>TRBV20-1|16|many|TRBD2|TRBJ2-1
TGCAGTGCTAGAGATGCACCGGGACTAGTTGGGAATGAGCAGTTCTTC
CSARDAPGLVGNEQFF
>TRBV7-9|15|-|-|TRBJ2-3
TGTGCCAGCAGCCTCGGACCCGCGGGTGCAGATACGCAGTATTTT
CASSLGPAGADTQYF
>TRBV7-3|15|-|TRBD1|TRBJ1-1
TGTGCCAGCAGCCCGTATGGACAGGGAGACACTGAAGCTTTCTTT
CASSPYGQGDTEAFF
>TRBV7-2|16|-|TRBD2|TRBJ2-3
TGTGCCAGCAGCCGCGTCCGGGGGGGGGGATCGGATACGCAGTATTTT
CASSRVRGGGSDTQYF
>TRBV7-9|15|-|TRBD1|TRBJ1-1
TGTGCCAGCAGCTTAGGAGGGACAGGGGATTTTGAAGCTTTCTTT
CASSLGGTGDFEAFF
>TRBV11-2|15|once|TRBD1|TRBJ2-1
TGTGCCGGCAGCGAGGCCCTCAGGGGGAAGGGTGAGCAGTTCTTC
CAGSEALRGKGEQFF
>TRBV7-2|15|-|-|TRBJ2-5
TGTGCCAGCAGCTTGGACAAGCTAGTAGGGGAGACCCAGTACTTC
CASSLDKLVGETQYF
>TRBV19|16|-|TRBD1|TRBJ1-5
TGTGCCAGTAGTTATCAGGGGGCGCAGGGCAATCAGCCCCAGCATTTT
CASSYQGAQGNQPQHF
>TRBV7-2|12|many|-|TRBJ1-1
TGTGCCAGCAGACAGGACGGTCCTGAAGCTTTCTTT
CASRQDGPEAFF
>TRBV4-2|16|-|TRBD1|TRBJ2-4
TGTGCCAGCAGCCAGGATCTGACAGGGGTCGGCAGCATTCAGTACTTC
CASSQDLTGVGSIQYF
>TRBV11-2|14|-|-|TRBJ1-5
TGTGCCAGCAGCTTAGAAGGGCTCGGTCAGCCCCAGCATTTT
CASSLEGLGQPQHF
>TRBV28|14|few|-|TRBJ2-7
TGTGCCAGCAGTCCCGGGGGCTTCTATTACGAGCAGTACTTC
CASSPGGFYYEQYF
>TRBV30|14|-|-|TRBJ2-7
TGTGCCTGGAGCCGGGAGTACCAAACCGCCGAGCAGTACTTC
CAWSREYQTAEQYF
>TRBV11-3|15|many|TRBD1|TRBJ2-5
TGTGCCAGCAGCTTAGGGGGACAGTACCAAGAGACCCAGTACTTC
CASSLGGQYQETQYF
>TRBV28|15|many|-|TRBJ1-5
TGTGCCAGCAGCTTAGCCTCACAGATCAATCAGCCCCAGCATTTT
CASSLASQINQPQHF